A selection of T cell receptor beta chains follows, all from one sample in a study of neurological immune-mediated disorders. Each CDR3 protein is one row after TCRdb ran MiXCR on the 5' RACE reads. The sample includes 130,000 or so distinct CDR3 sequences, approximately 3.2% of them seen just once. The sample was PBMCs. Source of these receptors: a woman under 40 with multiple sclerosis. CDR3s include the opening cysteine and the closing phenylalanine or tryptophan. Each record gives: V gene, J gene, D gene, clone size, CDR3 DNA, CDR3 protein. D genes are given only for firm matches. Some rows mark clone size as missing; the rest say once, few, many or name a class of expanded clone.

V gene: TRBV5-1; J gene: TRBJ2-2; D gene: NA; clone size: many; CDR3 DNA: TGCGCCAGCAGCCAACCACGGGGCACCGGGGAGCTGTTTTTT; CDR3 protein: CASSQPRGTGELFF
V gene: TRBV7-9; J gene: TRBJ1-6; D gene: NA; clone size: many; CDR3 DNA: TGTGCCAGCAGCTTAGGGGGACCGACTAATTCACCCCTCCACTTT; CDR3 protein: CASSLGGPTNSPLHF
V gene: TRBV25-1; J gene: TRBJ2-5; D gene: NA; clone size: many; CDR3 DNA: TGTGCCAGCAGTGGATCCCTCGTCCCGTACCAAGAGACCCAGTACTTC; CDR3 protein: CASSGSLVPYQETQYF
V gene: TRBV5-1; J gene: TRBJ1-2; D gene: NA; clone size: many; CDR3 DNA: TGCGCCAGCAGCTCCGACGGAAACTATGGCTACACCTTC; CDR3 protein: CASSSDGNYGYTF
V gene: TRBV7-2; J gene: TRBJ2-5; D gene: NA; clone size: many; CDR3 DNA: TGTGCCAGCAGCCCGACCACTGAGACCCAGTACTTC; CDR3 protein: CASSPTTETQYF
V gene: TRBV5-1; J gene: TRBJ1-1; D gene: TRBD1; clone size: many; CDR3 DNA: TGCGCCAGCAGCCCCACGGGACAGGGGGCGAGGATGGGGGACACTGAAGCTTTCTTT; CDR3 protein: CASSPTGQGARMGDTEAFF
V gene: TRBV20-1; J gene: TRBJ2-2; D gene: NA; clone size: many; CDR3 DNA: TGCAGTGCTATGCCGCTCCCAAACACCGGGGAGCTGTTTTTT; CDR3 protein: CSAMPLPNTGELFF
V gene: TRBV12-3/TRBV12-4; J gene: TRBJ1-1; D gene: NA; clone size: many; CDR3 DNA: TGTGCCAGCAGTTTAGGTGGTCCCTCTGTGAACACTGAAGCTTTCTTT; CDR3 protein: CASSLGGPSVNTEAFF
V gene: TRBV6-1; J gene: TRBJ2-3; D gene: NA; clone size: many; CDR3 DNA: TGTGCCAGCACCAGGACAGTTAGCACAGATACGCAGTATTTT; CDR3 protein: CASTRTVSTDTQYF
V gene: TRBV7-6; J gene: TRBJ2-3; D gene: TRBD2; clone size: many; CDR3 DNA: TGTGCCAGCAGCTTAACTCAGTCTAGCGGGACTAGCACAGATACGCAGTATTTT; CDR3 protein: CASSLTQSSGTSTDTQYF
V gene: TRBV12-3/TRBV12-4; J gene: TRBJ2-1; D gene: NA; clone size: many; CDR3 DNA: TGTGCCAGCAGTTTAGGGGTCCGGGGCCCCAGGGAGCAGTTCTTC; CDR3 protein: CASSLGVRGPREQFF
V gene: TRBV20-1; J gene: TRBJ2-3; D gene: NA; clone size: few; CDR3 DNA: TGCAGTGCTAGACAACTCGATAGCACAGATACGCAGTATTTT; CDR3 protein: CSARQLDSTDTQYF
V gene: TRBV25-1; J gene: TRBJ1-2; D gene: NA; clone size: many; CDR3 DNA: TGTGCCAGCAGTGATGGCTGGGAGGACTATGGCTACACCTTC; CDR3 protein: CASSDGWEDYGYTF
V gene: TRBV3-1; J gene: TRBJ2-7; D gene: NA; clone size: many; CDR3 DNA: TGTGCCAGCAGCCGACGGAAGGGTCCAGGAGAGCAGTACTTC; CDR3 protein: CASSRRKGPGEQYF
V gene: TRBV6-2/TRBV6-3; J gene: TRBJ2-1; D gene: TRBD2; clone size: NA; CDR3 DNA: TGTGCCAGCATAAAAGGGGGACTAGCGCTCTACAATGAGCAGTTCTTC; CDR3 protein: CASIKGGLALYNEQFF
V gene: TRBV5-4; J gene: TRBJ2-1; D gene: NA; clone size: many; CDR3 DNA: TGTGCCAGCAGCTTGGTACTTTCCAGGGGCCTGTACAATGAGCAGTTCTTC; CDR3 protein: CASSLVLSRGLYNEQFF
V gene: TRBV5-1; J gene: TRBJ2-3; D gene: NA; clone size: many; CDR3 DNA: TGCGCCAGCAGCGCTAGTGGGGGCCCCACAGATACGCAGTATTTT; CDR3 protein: CASSASGGPTDTQYF
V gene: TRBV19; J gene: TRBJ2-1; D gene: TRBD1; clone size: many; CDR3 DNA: TGTGCCAGTAGACTGGACAGGGGAAGTGGTAATGAGCAGTTCTTC; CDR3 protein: CASRLDRGSGNEQFF
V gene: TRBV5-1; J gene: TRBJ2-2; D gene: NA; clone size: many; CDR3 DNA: TGCGCCAGCAGCTTGGGCGCCGACACCGGGGAGCTGTTTTTT; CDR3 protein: CASSLGADTGELFF
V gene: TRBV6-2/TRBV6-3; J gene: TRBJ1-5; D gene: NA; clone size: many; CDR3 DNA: TGTGCCAGCAGCACAGGTAATCAGCCCCAGCATTTT; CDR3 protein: CASSTGNQPQHF
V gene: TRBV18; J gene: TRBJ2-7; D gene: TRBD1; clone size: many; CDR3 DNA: TGTGCCAGCTCACCCGGGGACAGGGGTTTACTAGCTTCCCCCTACGAGCAGTACTTC; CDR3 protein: CASSPGDRGLLASPYEQYF
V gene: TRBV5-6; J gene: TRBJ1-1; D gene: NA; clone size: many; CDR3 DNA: TGTGCCAGCAGCTTGGTTCCAGGGTGGGCCAACACTGAAGCTTTCTTT; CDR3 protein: CASSLVPGWANTEAFF
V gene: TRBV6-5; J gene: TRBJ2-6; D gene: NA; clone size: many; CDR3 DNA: TGTGCCAGCAGCCTCCTTCAATCTGGGGCCAACGTCCTGACTTTC; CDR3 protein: CASSLLQSGANVLTF
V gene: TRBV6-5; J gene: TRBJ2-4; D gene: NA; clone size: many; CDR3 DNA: TGTGCCAGCAGCCCCCGGACAGACCAAAAACTCGGAGCCAAAAACATTCAGTACTTC; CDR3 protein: CASSPRTDQKLGAKNIQYF
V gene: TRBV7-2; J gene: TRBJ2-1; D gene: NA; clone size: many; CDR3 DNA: TGTGCCAGCAGCCGAGAGGGGAGCTCCTACAATGAGCAGTTCTTC; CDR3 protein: CASSREGSSYNEQFF
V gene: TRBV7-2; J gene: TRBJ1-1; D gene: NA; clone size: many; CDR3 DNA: TGTGCCAGCAGCGAACGGGACGGTCACGCCAGCACTGAAGCTTTCTTT; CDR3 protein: CASSERDGHASTEAFF
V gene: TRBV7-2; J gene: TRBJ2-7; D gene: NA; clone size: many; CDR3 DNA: TGTGCCAGCAGCTTCGGGGGCCTCGAGCAGTACTTC; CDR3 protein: CASSFGGLEQYF
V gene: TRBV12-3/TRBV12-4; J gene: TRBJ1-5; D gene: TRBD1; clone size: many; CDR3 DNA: TGTGCCAGCAGCTCCGGAGACAGGGGCGGCAATCAGCCCCAGCATTTT; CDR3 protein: CASSSGDRGGNQPQHF
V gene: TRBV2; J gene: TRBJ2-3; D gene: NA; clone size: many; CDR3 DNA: TGTGCCAGCAGTGAACGAGGAGGGTTTTCGAATACGCAGTATTTT; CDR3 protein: CASSERGGFSNTQYF
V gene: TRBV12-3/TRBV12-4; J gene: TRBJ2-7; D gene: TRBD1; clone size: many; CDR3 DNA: TGTGCCAGCAGCAAAGGGACAGTTGAGCAGTACTTC; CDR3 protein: CASSKGTVEQYF
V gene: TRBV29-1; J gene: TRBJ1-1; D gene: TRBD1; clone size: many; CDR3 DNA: TGCAGCGTCGCCGGGACAGGGGAGATTGAAGCTTTCTTT; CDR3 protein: CSVAGTGEIEAFF
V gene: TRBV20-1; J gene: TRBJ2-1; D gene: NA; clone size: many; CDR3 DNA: TGCAGTGCTATCCGGGAGACTGAGCAGTTCTTC; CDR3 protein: CSAIRETEQFF
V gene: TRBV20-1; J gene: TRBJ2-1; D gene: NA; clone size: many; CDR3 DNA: TGCAGTGCTAGGCCATTACTGGCAGGGCGTTTTGAGCAGTTCTTC; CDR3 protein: CSARPLLAGRFEQFF
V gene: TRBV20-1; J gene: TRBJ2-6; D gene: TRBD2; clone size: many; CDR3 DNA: TGCAGTGCTAGTGGAAGCCTAGCGGGCTCTGGGGCCAACGTCCTGACTTTC; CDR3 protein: CSASGSLAGSGANVLTF
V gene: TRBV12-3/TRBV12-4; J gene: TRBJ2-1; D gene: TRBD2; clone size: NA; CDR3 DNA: TGTGCCAGCAGCCGTAGCGGGCAAGGGTACAATGAGCAGTTCTTC; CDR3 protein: CASSRSGQGYNEQFF
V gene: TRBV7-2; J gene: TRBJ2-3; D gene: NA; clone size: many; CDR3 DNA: TGTGCCAGCAGCCCCCGTGGGGATACGCAGTATTTT; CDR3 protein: CASSPRGDTQYF
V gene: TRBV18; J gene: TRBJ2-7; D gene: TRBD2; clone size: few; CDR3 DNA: TGTGCCAGCTCTCACCCCGGGACTAGCGGGTACGAGCAGTACTTC; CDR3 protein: CASSHPGTSGYEQYF
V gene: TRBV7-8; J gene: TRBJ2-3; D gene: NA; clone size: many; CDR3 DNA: TGTGCCAGCAGCTTAGGGGCGGGCCCCCTCCGTCGCACAGATACGCAGTATTTT; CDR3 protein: CASSLGAGPLRRTDTQYF
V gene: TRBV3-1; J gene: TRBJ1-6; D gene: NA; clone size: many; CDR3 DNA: TGTGCCAGCAGCCAAGCCGGGAGGGAATCACCCCTCCACTTT; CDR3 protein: CASSQAGRESPLHF
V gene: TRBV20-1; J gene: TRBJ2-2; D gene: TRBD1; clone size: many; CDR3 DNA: TGCAGTGCTGGACCGGGACAGGGGGCCGGGGAGCTGTTTTTT; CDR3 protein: CSAGPGQGAGELFF
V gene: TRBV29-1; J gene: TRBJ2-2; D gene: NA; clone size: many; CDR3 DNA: TGCAGCGTTGAAGGCGGGAACACCGGGGAGCTGTTTTTT; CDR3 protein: CSVEGGNTGELFF
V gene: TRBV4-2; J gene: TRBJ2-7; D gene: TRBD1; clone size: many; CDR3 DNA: TGTGCCAGCAGCCAAGGTTTAGGGGGCCCCTACGAGCAGTACTTC; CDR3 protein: CASSQGLGGPYEQYF
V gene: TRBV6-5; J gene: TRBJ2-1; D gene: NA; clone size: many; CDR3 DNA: TGTGCCAGCAGTTCCCGCGGGGTAGTTAGGAATGAGCAGTTCTTC; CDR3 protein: CASSSRGVVRNEQFF
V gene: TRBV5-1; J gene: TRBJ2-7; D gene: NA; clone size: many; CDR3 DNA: TGCGCCAGCAGCTGGGCCGACAGCGCCTACGAGCAGTACTTC; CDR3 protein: CASSWADSAYEQYF
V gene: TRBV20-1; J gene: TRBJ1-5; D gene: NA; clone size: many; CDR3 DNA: TGCAGTGCTATTAGACAGTCGCAGCCCCAGCATTTT; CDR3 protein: CSAIRQSQPQHF
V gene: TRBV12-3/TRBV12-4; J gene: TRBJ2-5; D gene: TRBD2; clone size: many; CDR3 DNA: TGTGCCAGCAGTTTAGTGGGACTAGATTTTCTGGAGACCCAGTACTTC; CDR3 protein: CASSLVGLDFLETQYF